Listed below are T cell receptor beta chains from one sample, sequenced in a study of blood T cell repertoires in COVID-19. Sequenced by immunoSEQ multiplex PCR; TCRdb stores in-frame clones only, minus some. Among about 73,000 clones listed, approximately 88% were seen once. Input material: peripheral blood. Receptor source: a man at least 80 years old with active or convalescent COVID-19. CDR3s include the opening cysteine and the closing phenylalanine or tryptophan. Each record gives: D gene, clone size, J gene, V gene, CDR3 DNA, CDR3 protein. D genes are given only for firm matches. Expanded clones get a size class; other rows say once, few or many, or leave the size out.

TRBD1,NA,TRBJ2-1,TRBV18,TGTGCCAGCTCATCAAGACCCGGGACAGGGACAATCAATGAGCAGTTCTTC,CASSSRPGTGTINEQFF
TRBD1,NA,TRBJ2-7,TRBV25-1,TGTGCCAGCGCACAGGGACAGGGATTCTACGAGCAGTACTTC,CASAQGQGFYEQYF
TRBD1,NA,TRBJ1-3,TRBV7-9,TGTGCCAGCAGCTCGGACAGGAGGAGGAACACCATATATTTT,CASSSDRRRNTIYF
NA,NA,TRBJ2-5,TRBV5-1,TGCGCCAGCAGCTTGGCCGCGGCGTACCAAGAGACCCAGTACTTC,CASSLAAAYQETQYF
NA,NA,TRBJ1-2,TRBV9,TGTGCCAGCAGTGGCTCGGGCCAGGGTAACTATGGCTACACCTTC,CASSGSGQGNYGYTF
TRBD1,few,TRBJ1-1,TRBV5-1,TGCGCCAGCAGCTCATGGACAGGGGGCATGAACACTGAAGCTTTCTTT,CASSSWTGGMNTEAFF
TRBD1,NA,TRBJ1-6,TRBV19,TGTGCCAGCTCCGGGACAGGGGTCTCACCCCTCCACTTT,CASSGTGVSPLHF
NA,NA,TRBJ2-3,TRBV5-1,TGCGCCAGCAGCCCCCTTCATGGAGGTTCCGCCGATACGCAGTATTTT,CASSPLHGGSADTQYF
NA,NA,TRBJ1-2,TRBV6-6,TGTGCCAGCAGTTACCCCGGCAGGGTGTTTAAAGGCTACACCTTC,CASSYPGRVFKGYTF
NA,NA,TRBJ1-4,TRBV3-1/TRBV3-2,TGTGCCAGCAGGACACACGCCCGGGGGGAGGAAAAACTGTTTTTT,CASRTHARGEEKLFF
NA,few,TRBJ1-1,TRBV28,TGTGCCAGCAGTCCCTTACGGGGCACTGAAGCTTTCTTT,CASSPLRGTEAFF
NA,once,TRBJ1-6,TRBV4-1,TGCGCCAGCAGCCAAGCCGCGGGAACGGCTTCACCCCTCCACTTT,CASSQAAGTASPLHF
NA,NA,TRBJ1-3,TRBV28,TGTGCCAGCAGTTTTAGATTCCCTGGAAACACCATATATTTT,CASSFRFPGNTIYF